This T cell receptor beta chain was sequenced for a study of metastatic and nonmetastatic thyroid tumors. MiXCR re-clonotyped the PCR reads for TCRdb. The profile covers 34,000 or so clones, with about a sixth appearing a single time and around 3% taken by the ten largest. CDR1 is SGDLS, CDR2 YYNGEE, per germline. The length of the CDR3 is 15 residues. On this clone: The junction shows a germline mismatch at one end, possibly a read error.

Each patient went into thyroid surgery without having received any treatment. Sequenced material: blood. This clonotype was sampled from a female donor with papillary thyroid cancer or a benign thyroid nodule (not recorded which). Some clones in this sample may be carry-over from other donors' samples. The J gene is TRBJ2-3, the V gene TRBV9; D may be TRBD2 (5 bases). The CDR3 region is CASSVHSSSTDTQYF. Here the CDR3 DNA reads TGTGCCAGTAGCGTCCACAGCTCTAGCACAGATACGCAGTATTTT.